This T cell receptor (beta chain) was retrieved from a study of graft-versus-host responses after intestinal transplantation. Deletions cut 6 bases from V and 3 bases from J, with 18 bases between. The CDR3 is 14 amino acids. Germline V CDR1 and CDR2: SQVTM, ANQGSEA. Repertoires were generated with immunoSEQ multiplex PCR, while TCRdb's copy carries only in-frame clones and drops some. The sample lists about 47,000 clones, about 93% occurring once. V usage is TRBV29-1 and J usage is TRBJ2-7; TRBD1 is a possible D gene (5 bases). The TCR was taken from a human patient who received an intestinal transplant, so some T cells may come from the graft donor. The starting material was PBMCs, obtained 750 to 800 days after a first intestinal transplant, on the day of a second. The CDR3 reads CSVMGRFAVYEQYF. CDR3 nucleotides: TGCAGCGTCATGGGGCGTTTCGCGGTCTACGAGCAGTACTTC.